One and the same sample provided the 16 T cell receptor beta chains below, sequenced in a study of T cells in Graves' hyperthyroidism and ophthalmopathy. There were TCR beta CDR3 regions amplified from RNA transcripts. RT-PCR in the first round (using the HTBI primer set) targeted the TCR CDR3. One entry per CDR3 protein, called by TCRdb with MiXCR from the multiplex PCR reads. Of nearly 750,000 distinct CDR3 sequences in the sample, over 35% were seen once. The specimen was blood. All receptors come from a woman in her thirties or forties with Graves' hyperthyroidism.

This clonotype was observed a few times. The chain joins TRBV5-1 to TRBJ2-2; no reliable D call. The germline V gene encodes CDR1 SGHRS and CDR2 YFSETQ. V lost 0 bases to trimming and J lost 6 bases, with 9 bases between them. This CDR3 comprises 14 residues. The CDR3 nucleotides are TGCGCCAGCAGCTTGGGTACTTTCGCCGGGGAGCTGTTTTTT. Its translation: CASSLGTFAGELFF.

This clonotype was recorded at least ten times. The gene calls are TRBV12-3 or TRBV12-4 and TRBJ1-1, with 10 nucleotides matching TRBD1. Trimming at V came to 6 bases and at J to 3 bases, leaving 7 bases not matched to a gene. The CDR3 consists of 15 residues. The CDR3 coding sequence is TGTGCCAGCAGCCGTAGACAGGGGGCGGACACTGAAGCTTTCTTT. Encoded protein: CASSRRQGADTEAFF.

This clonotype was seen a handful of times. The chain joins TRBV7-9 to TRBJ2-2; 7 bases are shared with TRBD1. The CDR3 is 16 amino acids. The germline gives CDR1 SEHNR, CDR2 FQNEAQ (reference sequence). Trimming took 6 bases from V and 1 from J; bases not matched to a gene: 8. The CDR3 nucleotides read TGTGCCAGCAGGCGCGACAGGGTTATGAACACCGGGGAGCTGTTTTTT. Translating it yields CASRRDRVMNTGELFF.

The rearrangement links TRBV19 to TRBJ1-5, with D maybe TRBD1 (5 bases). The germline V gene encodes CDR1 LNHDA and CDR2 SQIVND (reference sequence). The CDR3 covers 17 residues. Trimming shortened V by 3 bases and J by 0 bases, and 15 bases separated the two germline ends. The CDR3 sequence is CASSIPPSRVSNQPQHF. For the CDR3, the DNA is TGTGCCAGTAGTATTCCTCCGTCCAGGGTTAGCAATCAGCCCCAGCATTTT.

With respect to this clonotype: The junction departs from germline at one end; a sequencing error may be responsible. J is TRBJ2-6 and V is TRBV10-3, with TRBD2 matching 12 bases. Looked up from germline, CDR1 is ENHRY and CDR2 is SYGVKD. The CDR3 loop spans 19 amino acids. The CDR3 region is CASSSQTSGRVSGANVLTF. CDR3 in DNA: TGTGCCAGCAGTTCACAGACTAGCGGGAGAGTCTCTGGGGCCAACGTCCTGACTTTC.

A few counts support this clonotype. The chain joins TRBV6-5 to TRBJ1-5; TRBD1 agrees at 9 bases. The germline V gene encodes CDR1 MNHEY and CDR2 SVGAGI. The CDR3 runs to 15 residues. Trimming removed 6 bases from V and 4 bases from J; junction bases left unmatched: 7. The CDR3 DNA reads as TGTGCCAGCAGCTCGGACAGGGGAAGGAATCAGCCCCAGCATTTT. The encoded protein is CASSSDRGRNQPQHF.

CDR3 residues: CAISGQGAQGYTF. The CDR3 region has the DNA TGTGCCATCAGTGGACAGGGGGCGCAGGGCTACACCTTC. V gene TRBV10-3 combines with J gene TRBJ1-2; TRBD1 matches at 10 bases. V lost 4 bases, J lost 8 bases, and 4 bases stayed unmatched. Per germline, CDR1 ENHRY and CDR2 SYGVKD. This CDR3 contains 13 residues.

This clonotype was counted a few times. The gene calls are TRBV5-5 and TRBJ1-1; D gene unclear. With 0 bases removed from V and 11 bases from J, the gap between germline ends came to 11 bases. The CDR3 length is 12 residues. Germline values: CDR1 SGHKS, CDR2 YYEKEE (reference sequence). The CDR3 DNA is TGTGCCAGCAGCTTGGTAGCCGGTGGGGCTTTCTTT. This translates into CASSLVAGGAFF.

CDR3 sequence: CSVRAGGTQYF. Here the CDR3 DNA reads TGCAGCGTCCGAGCGGGGGGGACCCAGTACTTC. This chain connects TRBV29-1 to TRBJ2-5; 9 nucleotides line up with TRBD2. V lost 6 bases and J lost 7; bases outside the gene matches: 3. Looked up from germline, CDR1 is SQVTM and CDR2 is ANQGSEA. The length of the CDR3 is 11 residues.

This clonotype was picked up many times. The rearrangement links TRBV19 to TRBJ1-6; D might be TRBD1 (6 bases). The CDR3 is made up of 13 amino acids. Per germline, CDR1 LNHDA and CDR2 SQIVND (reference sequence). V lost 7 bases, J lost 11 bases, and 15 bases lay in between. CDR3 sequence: CASTTGGAPPLHF. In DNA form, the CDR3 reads TGTGCCAGTACCACCGGGGGGGCGCCACCCCTCCACTTT.

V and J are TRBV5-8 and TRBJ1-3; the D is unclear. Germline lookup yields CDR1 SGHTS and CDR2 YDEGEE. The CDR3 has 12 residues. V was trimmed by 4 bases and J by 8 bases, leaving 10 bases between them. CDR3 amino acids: CASSRFSHTIYF. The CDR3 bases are TGTGCCAGCAGCCGATTCAGTCACACCATATATTTT. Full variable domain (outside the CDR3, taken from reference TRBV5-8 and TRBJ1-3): EAGVTQSPTHLIKTRGQQATLRCSPISGHTSVYWYQQALGLGLQFLLWYDEGEERNRGNFPPRFSGRQFPNYSSELNVNALELEDSALYLCASSRFSHTIYFGEGSWLTVV.

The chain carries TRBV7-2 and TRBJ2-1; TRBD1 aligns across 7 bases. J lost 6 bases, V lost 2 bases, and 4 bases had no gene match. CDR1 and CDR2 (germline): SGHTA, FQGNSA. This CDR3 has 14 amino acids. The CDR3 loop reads CASSLRGRANEQFF. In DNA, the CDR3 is TGTGCCAGCAGCTTAAGGGGGCGAGCCAATGAGCAGTTCTTC.

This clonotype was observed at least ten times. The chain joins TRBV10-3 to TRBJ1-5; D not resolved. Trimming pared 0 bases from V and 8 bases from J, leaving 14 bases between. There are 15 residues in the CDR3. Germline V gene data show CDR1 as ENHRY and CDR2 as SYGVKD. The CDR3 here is CAISESTLGKKPQHF. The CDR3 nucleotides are TGTGCCATCAGTGAGTCGACACTCGGTAAAAAGCCCCAGCATTTT.

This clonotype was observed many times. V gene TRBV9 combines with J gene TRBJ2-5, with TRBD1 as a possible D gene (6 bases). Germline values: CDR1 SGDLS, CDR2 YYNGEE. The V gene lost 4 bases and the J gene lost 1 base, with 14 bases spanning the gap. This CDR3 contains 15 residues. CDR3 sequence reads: CASSLWTAPQETQYF. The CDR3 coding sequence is TGTGCCAGCAGCTTATGGACAGCACCCCAAGAGACCCAGTACTTC.

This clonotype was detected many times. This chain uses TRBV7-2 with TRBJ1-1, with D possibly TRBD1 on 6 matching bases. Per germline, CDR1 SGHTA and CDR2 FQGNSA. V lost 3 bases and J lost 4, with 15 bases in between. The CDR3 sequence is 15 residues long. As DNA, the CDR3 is TGTGCCAGCAGCTTGGACAGATCTGCGGGCACTGAAGCTTTCTTT. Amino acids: CASSLDRSAGTEAFF.

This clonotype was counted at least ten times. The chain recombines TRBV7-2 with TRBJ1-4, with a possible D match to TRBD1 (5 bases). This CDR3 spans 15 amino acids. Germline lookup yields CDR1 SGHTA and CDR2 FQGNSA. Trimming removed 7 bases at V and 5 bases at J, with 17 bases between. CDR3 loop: CASNLNGGVNEKLFF. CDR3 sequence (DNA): TGTGCCAGCAACTTGAATGGGGGGGTGAATGAAAAACTGTTTTTT.